The next 22 T cell receptor beta chains were all read from a single sample in a study of long-term antiretroviral therapy in people with HIV. Samples were assayed with immunoSEQ v3.0 at survey level. Only in-frame clones appear in the TCRdb table, and some are missing; sequencing was by immunoSEQ multiplex PCR. The data contain roughly 21,000 clones, about 76% of them singletons. The specimen was unsorted PBMCs, collected 0.1 years before starting antiretroviral therapy. Receptor source: a man between 35 and 55 years old with HIV.

The chain carries TRBV4-3 and TRBJ1-1; a weak D match, TRBD1 (5 bases). This CDR3 region has 15 residues. Trimming took off 0 bases at V and 10 bases at J, with 18 bases between the two ends. Looked up from germline, CDR1 is LGHNA and CDR2 is YSLEER. The CDR3 spells CASSQEAGPHDRAFF. The CDR3 DNA reads as TGCGCCAGCAGCCAAGAGGCGGGGCCCCACGACAGAGCTTTCTTT.

The genes are TRBV29-1 and TRBJ2-5, with 10 bases identical to TRBD1. The germline V gene has CDR1 SQVTM and CDR2 ANQGSEA. The CDR3 is 15 amino acids. V dropped 3 bases and J dropped 5; count of bases not matched to a gene: 9. The CDR3 region has the DNA TGCAGCGTTGACCTCGGGACAGGGGTCGGTGAGACCCAGTACTTC. Translating it yields CSVDLGTGVGETQYF. Supplemented by reference TRBV29-1 and TRBJ2-5, the full variable domain reads SAVISQKPSRDICQRGTSLTIQCQVDSQVTMMFWYRQQPGQSLTLIATANQGSEATYESGFVIDKFPISRPNLTFSTLTVSNMSPEDSSIYLCSVDLGTGVGETQYFGPGTRLLVL.

The chain recombines TRBV6-1 with TRBJ2-3; D ambiguous. The CDR3 spans 15 residues. V shed 5 bases and J shed 0 bases, with 12 bases lying between them. Germline V lookup: CDR1 MNHNS, CDR2 SASEGT. As DNA, the CDR3 is TGTGCCAGCAGTCTCTGGGTTAGTAGCACAGATACGCAGTATTTT. This sequence encodes CASSLWVSSTDTQYF.

This clone was recorded once. V gene TRBV5-4 combines with J gene TRBJ2-5, with 8 bases identical to TRBD1. Germline-derived CDR1 and CDR2 are SGHNT and YYREEE (reference sequence). V trimming: 4 bases; J trimming: 2 bases; junction bases outside the gene matches: 10. This CDR3 is 16 amino acids long. The CDR3 loop is CASSAKTGAGQETQYF. CDR3 DNA: TGTGCCAGCAGCGCAAAGACAGGGGCGGGACAAGAGACCCAGTACTTC.

The chain is built from TRBV9 and TRBJ2-1; 9 positions agree with TRBD2. CDR3 size: 16 residues. Trimming removed 4 bases from V and 2 bases from J; junction bases left unmatched: 7. Germline loops: CDR1 SGDLS, CDR2 YYNGEE. As DNA, the CDR3 is TGTGCCAGCAGCTCCTATACTAGCGGGCCCTACAATGAGCAGTTCTTC. It yields the protein CASSSYTSGPYNEQFF.

The rearrangement joins TRBV27 to TRBJ2-2, with D uncertain. Germline V gene data show CDR1 as MNHEY and CDR2 as SMNVEV (reference sequence). The CDR3 is made up of 12 amino acids. The germline V and J ends were trimmed by 8 bases and 6 bases, with 10 bases remaining between them. In nucleotides, the CDR3 is TGTGCCAGCGGAATTTACGCCGGGGAGCTGTTTTTT. This codes for CASGIYAGELFF.

The chain couples TRBV18 to TRBJ2-1; 10 positions match TRBD1. V dropped 4 bases and J dropped 8; count of bases not matched to a gene: 8. The germline CDR1 and CDR2 sequences are KGHSH and LQKENI. This CDR3 has 15 amino acids. The CDR3 loop is CASSRFGQGVDEQFF. DNA of the CDR3: TGTGCCAGCTCACGGTTCGGACAGGGGGTAGATGAGCAGTTCTTC.

This clone has only a few counts. This chain uses TRBV4-3 with TRBJ1-6, with D unresolved. With 0 bases removed from V and 0 bases from J, the gap between germline ends came to 6 bases. CDR1 is LGHNA and CDR2 is YSLEER in the germline V gene. The CDR3 totals 16 residues. The CDR3 loop is CASSQEFNSYNSPLHF. In DNA form, the CDR3 reads TGCGCCAGCAGCCAAGAATTCAACTCCTATAATTCACCCCTCCACTTT.

Sample share makes this clone medium-sized. The genes are TRBV6-5 and TRBJ2-7; possible D gene TRBD2, 5 bases. Looked up from germline, CDR1 is MNHEY and CDR2 is SVGAGI. Deletions cut 6 bases from V and 4 bases from J, with 13 bases between. The CDR3 consists of 13 residues. This chain's CDR3 is CASRLRESYEQYF. Here the CDR3 DNA reads TGTGCCAGCAGGTTGAGGGAGTCGTACGAGCAGTACTTC.

The gene calls are TRBV5-5 and TRBJ1-3; D ambiguous. The CDR3 has 16 residues. From germline, CDR1 is SGHKS and CDR2 YYEKEE (reference sequence). Trimming left V 0 bases short and J 0 bases short, with 10 bases between. CDR3 sequence (DNA): TGTGCCAGCAGCTTGGACGGACGGCGCTCTGGAAACACCATATATTTT. Translating gives CASSLDGRRSGNTIYF. Using reference TRBV5-5 and TRBJ1-3 for the parts outside the CDR3, the full variable domain is DAGVTQSPTHLIKTRGQQVTLRCSPISGHKSVSWYQQVLGQGPQFIFQYYEKEERGRGNFPDRFSARQFPNYSSELNVNALLLGDSALYLCASSLDGRRSGNTIYFGEGSWLTVV.

The chain employs TRBV19 and TRBJ2-2; D unresolved. Germline V gene sequence: CDR1 LNHDA, CDR2 SQIVND (reference sequence). The CDR3 runs to 16 residues. V lost 1 base and J 0 bases, leaving 9 bases between the germline ends. The CDR3 here is CASSIGGRSNTGELFF. The CDR3 coding sequence is TGTGCCAGTAGTATAGGTGGCAGATCGAACACCGGGGAGCTGTTTTTT.

This chain uses TRBV28 with TRBJ1-6, with D unresolved. The CDR3 is 18 amino acids. V lost 4 bases, J lost 5 bases, and 21 bases lay in between. Germline CDR1 is MDHEN and CDR2 is SYDVKM. The CDR3 DNA reads TGTGCCAGCAGTTCCCCGGGTCCCTTGCTCCGGGATAATTCACCCCTCCACTTT. Protein sequence: CASSSPGPLLRDNSPLHF.

This clone was counted once. V usage is TRBV28 and J usage is TRBJ2-7; 7 nucleotides match TRBD1. This CDR3 is 13 amino acids long. The V gene end was trimmed by 11 bases and the J gene end by 5 bases; junction bases not matched to a gene: 12. The germline gives CDR1 MDHEN, CDR2 SYDVKM. This CDR3 reads CAVDFAGTDEQYF. The CDR3 DNA follows: TGTGCCGTCGATTTCGCCGGGACAGACGAGCAGTACTTC.

The rearrangement uses TRBV7-2 and TRBJ2-5, with D unclear. Germline values: CDR1 SGHTA, CDR2 FQGNSA. The CDR3 is 13 amino acids. The V gene lost 8 bases and the J gene lost 4 bases, with 14 bases spanning the gap. CDR3 amino acids: CASCNSRVETQYF. CDR3 DNA: TGTGCCAGCTGTAATTCGAGAGTAGAGACCCAGTACTTC. Full variable domain (rest looked up from reference TRBV7-2 and TRBJ2-5): GAGVSQSPSNKVTEKGKDVELRCDPISGHTALYWYRQSLGQGLEFLIYFQGNSAPDKSGLPSDRFSAERTGGSVSTLTIQRTQQEDSAVYLCASCNSRVETQYFGPGTRLLVL.

This clone has a handful of counts. The chain employs TRBV7-2 and TRBJ2-7; D is ambiguous. Germline V CDR1 and CDR2: SGHTA, FQGNSA. This CDR3 contains 12 residues. Trimming removed 4 bases at V and 3 bases at J, with 7 bases between. This CDR3 reads CASSSLLYEQYF. The CDR3 coding sequence is TGTGCCAGCAGCTCACTCCTCTACGAGCAGTACTTC.

The rearrangement joins TRBV21-1 to TRBJ2-6; TRBD2, as called in the table, went unchecked against the DNA. TRBV21-1 is a known pseudogene. This CDR3 is built from 18 residues. Here the CDR3 reads CASIGKGRRPSGANVLTF. The CDR3 bases are TGTGCCAGCATCGGGAAGGGGAGGCGGCCCTCTGGGGCCAACGTCCTGACTTTC.

The V gene is TRBV6-5, the J gene TRBJ1-1, with D unclear. Germline CDR1 and CDR2: MNHEY and SVGAGI. Deletions cut 7 bases from V and 6 bases from J, with 15 bases between. The CDR3 sequence is 13 residues long. The CDR3 loop is CASTTSNWPEAFF. CDR3 nucleotides: TGTGCCAGCACCACCTCCAACTGGCCTGAAGCTTTCTTT.

The rearrangement uses TRBV10-1 and TRBJ2-1; TRBD2 aligns across 8 bases. CDR3 length: 18 residues. V was pared by 4 bases and J by 0 bases, with 11 bases of the junction left unmatched. Germline V gene data show CDR1 as WNHNN and CDR2 as SYGVQD (reference sequence). CDR3 amino acids: CASSGSSGKYGSYNEQFF. The CDR3 DNA reads as TGCGCCAGCAGTGGGAGTAGCGGGAAGTACGGCTCCTACAATGAGCAGTTCTTC.

CDR3 residues: CASSSVQAVYSNQPQHF. The CDR3 region has the DNA TGTGCCAGCAGTTCCGTCCAGGCCGTTTATAGCAATCAGCCCCAGCATTTT. The V and J genes are TRBV27 and TRBJ1-5, with D uncertain. V lost 4 bases, J lost 0 bases, and 16 bases lay in between. This CDR3 spans 17 amino acids. Germline V lookup: CDR1 MNHEY, CDR2 SMNVEV (reference sequence).

This clone came up once. The genes are TRBV18 and TRBJ2-1; TRBD2 matches at 8 bases. Germline V CDR1 and CDR2: KGHSH, LQKENI. V lost 6 bases to trimming and J lost 7 bases; unmatched junction nucleotides: 2. CDR3 length equals 12 residues. This chain's CDR3 is CASSIAGNEQFF. DNA of the CDR3: TGTGCCAGCTCGATAGCGGGGAATGAGCAGTTCTTC.

V and J are TRBV4-3 and TRBJ2-3; 8 positions match TRBD2. This CDR3 spans 16 amino acids. Germline assignment: CDR1 LGHNA and CDR2 YSLEER. V gave up 4 bases and J gave up 11 bases; unmatched junction bases: 17. The CDR3 DNA follows: TGCGCCAGCAGCCCCAACCCAGCGGGGGCCCTGCGGGAGCAGTATTTT. Protein sequence: CASSPNPAGALREQYF.

J is TRBJ1-6 and V is TRBV7-2; D is undetermined. The CDR3 loop spans 16 amino acids. The ends were cut back, 2 bases at V and 7 bases at J, with 15 bases in the middle. Germline V gene data show CDR1 as SGHTA and CDR2 as FQGNSA. The CDR3 loop reads CASSLFRGSSNSPLHF. Written as DNA, the CDR3 is TGTGCCAGCAGCTTATTCCGTGGCAGCTCCAATTCACCCCTCCACTTT.